Listed here are 31 T cell receptor beta chains from one sample, sequenced in a study of PD-L1 blockade in urothelial cancer. TCRdb keeps only in-frame clones here, not all; method: immunoSEQ multiplex PCR. This table holds more than 55,000 clones, just over 85% found once. Sequenced material: PBMCs, taken around atezolizumab (anti-PD-L1) treatment. The receptor set was obtained from a man aged 45-65 years with urothelial cancer.

In its sample, this clone was seen a few times. J is TRBJ2-1 and V is TRBV5-1; D is possibly TRBD2 (6 bases). The V gene lost 1 base and the J gene lost 6 bases, with 14 bases spanning the gap. Germline values: CDR1 SGHRS, CDR2 YFSETQ. The CDR3 sequence is 15 residues long. This CDR3 reads CASSLLYPEGNEQFF. The CDR3, as DNA: TGCGCCAGCAGCTTGTTGTACCCGGAGGGCAATGAGCAGTTCTTC. Supplemented by reference TRBV5-1 and TRBJ2-1, the full variable domain reads KAGVTQTPRYLIKTRGQQVTLSCSPISGHRSVSWYQQTPGQGLQFLFEYFSETQRNKGNFPGRFSGRQFSNSRSEMNVSTLELGDSALYLCASSLLYPEGNEQFFGPGTRLTVL.

The chain couples TRBV19 to TRBJ1-1, with a tentative D call TRBD1 (5 bases). This CDR3 is 15 amino acids long. Germline-derived CDR1 and CDR2 are LNHDA and SQIVND (reference sequence). Trimming cost V 3 bases and J 0 bases, with 11 bases left between them. The CDR3 DNA sequence: TGTGCCAGTAGTATGGGGGGTATTATGAACACTGAAGCTTTCTTT. Translating gives CASSMGGIMNTEAFF.

V gene TRBV6-1 combines with J gene TRBJ2-3; TRBD2 agrees at 13 bases. The CDR3 consists of 14 residues. The ends lost 6 bases at V and 7 bases at J; junction bases unmatched: 4. From germline, CDR1 is MNHNS and CDR2 SASEGT. DNA for the CDR3: TGTGCCAGCAGCGCGGGACTAGCGGGGTATACGCAGTATTTT. It encodes CASSAGLAGYTQYF.

The genes are TRBV19 and TRBJ2-7; 8 positions agree with TRBD1. This CDR3 has 14 amino acids. Trimming at V came to 4 bases and at J to 3 bases, leaving 5 bases not matched to a gene. The V gene's germline CDR1 is LNHDA and CDR2 SQIVND (reference sequence). CDR3 in amino acids: CASSTPGQVYEQYF. CDR3 DNA: TGTGCCAGTAGTACCCCGGGACAGGTCTACGAGCAGTACTTC.

This rearrangement joins TRBV19 to TRBJ1-1; 9 bases are shared with TRBD1. In germline, CDR1 is LNHDA, CDR2 SQIVND (reference sequence). The CDR3 has 12 amino acids. V lost 9 bases to trimming and J lost 4 bases; unmatched junction nucleotides: 3. The CDR3 sequence: CASRQGGTEAFF. The CDR3 DNA is TGTGCCAGCAGACAGGGGGGCACTGAAGCTTTCTTT.

The V gene is TRBV27, the J gene TRBJ2-1; 10 bases line up with TRBD2. The CDR3 is 14 residues long. Germline trimming cut 5 bases from V and 4 bases from J; bases unmatched to any gene: 2. Germline CDR1 reads MNHEY; CDR2 reads SMNVEV (reference sequence). The CDR3 here is CASSVLAGYNEQFF. CDR3 nucleotide sequence: TGTGCCAGCAGTGTACTAGCGGGATACAATGAGCAGTTCTTC.

The chain links TRBV9 to TRBJ1-1, with D unclear. The germline CDR1 and CDR2 sequences are SGDLS and YYNGEE. The CDR3 extends over 15 amino acids. V was cut by 2 bases and J by 8 bases, with 19 bases left in between. This CDR3 is CASSVLTEAKREAFF. CDR3 nucleotide sequence: TGTGCCAGCAGCGTTTTGACGGAGGCGAAGAGGGAAGCTTTCTTT.

The gene calls are TRBV7-8 and TRBJ1-2, with 10 bases that match TRBD1. CDR1 is SGHVS, CDR2 FQNEAQ, per germline. The J segment lost 7 bases and the V segment lost 5 bases, leaving 7 bases of the junction unmatched. The CDR3 runs to 14 residues. The CDR3 is CASSEDRGLFGYTF. The CDR3 DNA follows: TGTGCCAGCAGCGAAGACAGGGGGCTTTTTGGCTACACCTTC.

The chain carries TRBV6-1 and TRBJ1-1; D may be TRBD1 (5 bases). V shed 5 bases and J shed 0 bases, with 13 bases lying between them. Germline V gene data show CDR1 as MNHNS and CDR2 as SASEGT. The CDR3 contains 15 residues. The CDR3 coding sequence is TGTGCCAGCAGTTTTAGAGACAGCCTGAACACTGAAGCTTTCTTT. Amino acids: CASSFRDSLNTEAFF.

The chain uses TRBV29-1 and TRBJ1-2; a possible D gene is TRBD1 (6 bases). The ends were cut back, 7 bases at V and 7 bases at J, with 22 bases in the middle. Per the germline V gene, CDR1 is SQVTM and CDR2 is ANQGSEA. This CDR3 contains 14 residues. The CDR3 DNA sequence: TGCAGCGGTACTACGTGGGACAACCAGGGTGGCTACACCTTC. Translating it yields CSGTTWDNQGGYTF.

The V call is TRBV15, the J call TRBJ2-7; TRBD1 matches 9 bases. After removal of 0 bases from V and 3 bases from J, the junction contained 3 bases not matched to a gene. The CDR3 has 15 residues. Per the germline V gene, CDR1 is LNHNV and CDR2 is YYDKDF (reference sequence). Here the CDR3 DNA reads TGTGCCACCAGCAGAGAACAGGGGGCGAGCTACGAGCAGTACTTC. This codes for CATSREQGASYEQYF.

This clone was detected only a few times. The V gene is TRBV2, the J gene TRBJ1-1; unclear D gene. Deletions cut 8 bases from V and 5 bases from J, with 21 bases between. CDR1 and CDR2 (germline): SNHLY, FYNNEI. CDR3 length equals 15 residues. The CDR3 nucleotides read TGTGCCAGCTCCCGCCGACAAGCCCTCCGGACTGAAGCTTTCTTT. Encoded protein: CASSRRQALRTEAFF.

This clone appeared a few times. This rearrangement joins TRBV28 to TRBJ1-2, with D maybe TRBD1 (5 bases). The V gene's germline CDR1 is MDHEN and CDR2 SYDVKM. Deletions cut 3 bases from V and 8 bases from J, with 10 bases between. The CDR3 spans 12 residues. The CDR3 protein is CASSLAQAGYTF. The CDR3 DNA sequence: TGTGCCAGCAGTTTGGCACAGGCCGGCTACACCTTC.

The J gene is TRBJ1-2, the V gene TRBV21-1. TRBV21-1 is noted as a pseudogene. The CDR3 extends over 15 amino acids. CDR3: CASKPSGWRNYGYTF. The DNA for the CDR3 is TGTGCCAGCAAGCCATCGGGGTGGAGAAACTATGGCTACACCTTC.

The chain carries TRBV27 and TRBJ2-1, with a tentative D call TRBD2 (6 bases). The CDR3 has 16 amino acids. Trimming pared 0 bases from V and 10 bases from J, leaving 19 bases between. CDR1 MNHEY and CDR2 SMNVEV come from the germline V gene (reference sequence). The CDR3 loop is CASSLSTTSYWEEQFF. As DNA, the CDR3 is TGTGCCAGCAGTTTATCGACCACTAGCTATTGGGAAGAGCAGTTCTTC.

The chain is built from TRBV5-1 and TRBJ2-2; TRBD1 matches at 9 bases. The length of the CDR3 is 15 residues. V shed 3 bases and J 2 bases; nucleotides not matched to a gene: 2. Germline CDR1 and CDR2: SGHRS and YFSETQ. The CDR3 loop reads CASSWGQGNTGELFF. The CDR3 bases are TGCGCCAGCAGCTGGGGACAGGGAAACACCGGGGAGCTGTTTTTT.

J is TRBJ1-5 and V is TRBV28, with 9 bases aligning to TRBD1. Trimming at V came to 2 bases and at J to 5 bases, leaving 7 bases not matched to a gene. Germline lookup yields CDR1 MDHEN and CDR2 SYDVKM. This CDR3 comprises 16 residues. CDR3 sequence reads: CASSLTGTGNHQPQHF. DNA for the CDR3: TGTGCCAGCAGTTTAACCGGGACAGGGAACCATCAGCCCCAGCATTTT.

V is TRBV27 and J is TRBJ1-2; D might be TRBD1 (6 bases). V dropped 6 bases and J dropped 2 bases, with 16 bases sitting between them. This CDR3 comprises 15 residues. Germline lookup yields CDR1 MNHEY and CDR2 SMNVEV (reference sequence). DNA for the CDR3: TGTGCCAGCAGGGGTTTTGGGCAGGGGAACTATGGCTACACCTTC. Encoded protein: CASRGFGQGNYGYTF.

The chain links TRBV28 to TRBJ2-7, with 10 bases that match TRBD1. This CDR3 is 14 amino acids long. CDR1 is MDHEN and CDR2 is SYDVKM in the germline V gene. The J segment lost 7 bases and the V segment lost 6 bases, leaving 9 bases of the junction unmatched. CDR3 in DNA: TGTGCCAGCAGCGCCGGGACAGGGGTAATTGAGCAGTACTTC. Encoded protein: CASSAGTGVIEQYF.

This clone was picked up a small number of times. The J gene is TRBJ2-5, the V gene TRBV19, with TRBD1 as a possible D gene (7 bases). Trimming cost V 6 bases and J 5 bases, with 16 bases left between them. CDR1 and CDR2 (germline): LNHDA, SQIVND (reference sequence). The CDR3 length is 14 residues. DNA for the CDR3: TGTGCCAGTAGAGCAGGGGGACTGACGGAGACCCAGTACTTC. Its translation is CASRAGGLTETQYF.

V gene TRBV9 combines with J gene TRBJ2-3, with a possible D match to TRBD2 (6 bases). Germline assignment: CDR1 SGDLS and CDR2 YYNGEE. The CDR3 spans 14 residues. Trimming took off 3 bases at V and 2 bases at J, with 10 bases between the two ends. In nucleotides, the CDR3 is TGTGCCAGCAGCGAGCGGGTAAACACAGATACGCAGTATTTT. Translated: CASSERVNTDTQYF.

V is TRBV6-6 and J is TRBJ2-7, with 10 positions matching TRBD2. The CDR3 has 14 amino acids. Trimming removed 5 bases from V and 5 bases from J; junction bases left unmatched: 6. The germline V gene encodes CDR1 MNHNY and CDR2 SVGAGI (reference sequence). The CDR3 DNA sequence: TGTGCCAGCAGTCCTAGCGGGAGACTACACGAGCAGTACTTC. Amino acids: CASSPSGRLHEQYF.

This chain links TRBV7-9 with TRBJ1-1; D gene unclear. This CDR3 comprises 16 residues. The germline V gene has CDR1 SEHNR and CDR2 FQNEAQ (reference sequence). The V and J ends lost 10 bases and 3 bases respectively, with 24 bases between them. In DNA form, the CDR3 reads TGTGCCATCCCCCCTCCCCCACTATTGATGGACACTGAAGCTTTCTTT. Translation gives CAIPPPPLLMDTEAFF.

This sequence joins TRBV5-1 and TRBJ2-1; maybe TRBD2 (5 bases). This CDR3 is 13 amino acids long. CDR1 is SGHRS, CDR2 YFSETQ, per germline. V was trimmed by 4 bases and J by 8 bases, leaving 13 bases between them. The CDR3 coding sequence is TGCGCCAGCAGCCCTACGCCGCGGGATGAGCAGTTCTTC. It codes for CASSPTPRDEQFF.

The chain joins TRBV29-1 to TRBJ1-1; D ambiguous. Trimming cost V 3 bases and J 4 bases, with 9 bases left between them. The CDR3 has 12 amino acids. Per germline, CDR1 SQVTM and CDR2 ANQGSEA. CDR3 sequence (DNA): TGCAGCGTTGAGCGGGCGAGCACTGAAGCTTTCTTT. Amino acids: CSVERASTEAFF. The whole variable domain, remainder taken from reference TRBV29-1 and TRBJ1-1, is SAVISQKPSRDICQRGTSLTIQCQVDSQVTMMFWYRQQPGQSLTLIATANQGSEATYESGFVIDKFPISRPNLTFSTLTVSNMSPEDSSIYLCSVERASTEAFFGQGTRLTVV.

The V gene is TRBV23-1, the J gene TRBJ2-1; TRBD2 might be the D (6 bases). TRBV23-1 is designated an ORF whose function remains uncertain. V dropped 0 bases and J dropped 2 bases, with 20 bases sitting between them. CDR3 length: 19 residues. The CDR3 nucleotides read TGCGCCAGCAGTCAATCCTTGAGGTCTAGGGGACTGACCTACAATGAGCAGTTCTTC. Translation: CASSQSLRSRGLTYNEQFF.

The chain recombines TRBV28 with TRBJ1-1; unclear D gene. Germline CDR1 reads MDHEN; CDR2 reads SYDVKM. This CDR3 contains 14 residues. V gave up 1 base and J gave up 0 bases, with 6 bases separating them. The CDR3 DNA sequence: TGTGCCAGCAGTTTATCGGGTGTGAACACTGAAGCTTTCTTT. It yields the protein CASSLSGVNTEAFF.

The chain couples TRBV6-1 to TRBJ1-6, with D perhaps matching TRBD1 (5 bases). The V end was cut by 2 bases, the J end by 13 bases, with 18 bases between. Germline loops: CDR1 MNHNS, CDR2 SASEGT. The CDR3 runs to 15 residues. This CDR3 is CASSESGGGRRPLHF. For the CDR3, the DNA is TGTGCCAGCAGTGAATCCGGGGGGGGACGGCGGCCCCTCCACTTT.

The genes are TRBV6-1 and TRBJ1-5; weak D call: TRBD1 (5 bases). Trimming removed 1 base from V and 7 bases from J, with 14 bases in between. This CDR3 contains 15 residues. Germline-derived CDR1 and CDR2 are MNHNS and SASEGT. The CDR3 loop is CASSEGGRVGQPQHF. CDR3 in DNA: TGTGCCAGCAGTGAAGGTGGCAGGGTGGGGCAGCCCCAGCATTTT.

This clone was recorded a few times. The chain links TRBV28 to TRBJ1-1; TRBD1 matches at 12 bases. Per germline, CDR1 MDHEN and CDR2 SYDVKM. J was trimmed by 1 base and V by 5 bases; bases with no gene match: 5. The CDR3 runs 16 residues. This CDR3 is CASSEGQGAGNTEAFF. Here the CDR3 DNA reads TGTGCCAGCAGTGAGGGACAGGGGGCCGGGAACACTGAAGCTTTCTTT.

The chain carries TRBV9 and TRBJ2-6; tentative D call: TRBD1 (6 bases). This CDR3 is 17 amino acids long. The ends were cut back, 0 bases at V and 0 bases at J, with 10 bases in the middle. CDR1 and CDR2 from the germline V gene are SGDLS and YYNGEE. CDR3 sequence reads: CASSVVPGDSGANVLTF. CDR3 coding DNA: TGTGCCAGCAGCGTAGTTCCAGGGGACTCTGGGGCCAACGTCCTGACTTTC.